This record looks at one T cell receptor beta chain sequence and its context. TCR beta CDR3 regions were amplified from RNA transcripts. Amplification began with first-round RT-PCR using HTBI primers, then second-round multiplex PCR was performed. TCRdb analysed the multiplex PCR reads with MiXCR anew, one entry per CDR3 protein. The sample shows over 650,000 distinct CDR3 sequences, just over 40% of them seen only once. The CDR3 has 19 residues. V lost 4 bases to trimming and J lost 8 bases, with 29 bases between them. Germline V gene data show CDR1 as MGHDK and CDR2 as SYGVNS. The source of the sample is a study of Graves' ophthalmopathy and Graves' hyperthyroidism. The study excluded patients with other autoimmune diseases, uncontrolled infections, pregnancy or lactation.

The chain employs TRBV25-1 and TRBJ1-4, with a possible D match to TRBD1 (6 bases). This clonotype was obtained from an adult man with Graves' ophthalmopathy. The sequenced material came from peripheral blood. The CDR3 nucleotides are TGTGCCAGCAGTGCCCCGGCCTGGAGCAGGGGCCTAGTTGAGGAAAAACTGTTTTTT. Its protein product is CASSAPAWSRGLVEEKLFF.